The clone carrying this T cell receptor beta chain was detected only a few times. Its antigen is currently unknown. Regions amplified from RNA transcripts were the TCR beta CDR3 regions. During a first-round RT-PCR of the TCR CDR3, the HTBI primer set was used. TCRdb used MiXCR to reprocess the multiplex PCR reads, holding one entry per CDR3 protein. The sample lists 450,000 to 500,000 distinct CDR3 sequences, roughly 23% occurring once. This entry belongs to a study of T cells in Graves' hyperthyroidism and ophthalmopathy. Study-wide context: Prior to any treatment, at the point of initial diagnosis, peripheral blood was collected. Broader study findings: Most thyroid clonotypes with frequency above 0.001 were detected in blood.

Thyroid ultrasound and orbital computed tomography, with clinical symptoms and serum thyroxine and TRAb, informed diagnoses. The PBMCs had their origin in around 9.1 ml of fresh peripheral blood. The TCR was taken from a woman in her sixties or seventies with Graves' ophthalmopathy. The sequencing sample was made of blood.

As DNA, the CDR3 is TGTGCCACCAGCAGGGGGGACAGGGGGATCAGCTCACCCCTCCACTTT. Encoded protein: CATSRGDRGISSPLHF. The chain recombines TRBV15 with TRBJ1-6; 11 bases fit TRBD1. With V trimmed by 3 bases and J by 10 bases, 8 bases remained unmatched. This CDR3 is built from 16 residues. Germline V gives CDR1 LNHNV, CDR2 YYDKDF (reference sequence).